The 22 T cell receptor beta chains listed next were all sequenced from one sample in a study of radiotherapy plus CTLA-4 blockade in lung cancer. Clones were sequenced by immunoSEQ multiplex PCR, and TCRdb holds only the in-frame ones, with some missing. There are around 45,000 clones in the sample; 65% to 85% occur only once, and over 8.5% lies in the top ten. The sample in question was peripheral blood, obtained from a patient treated with radiotherapy plus ipilimumab. The receptors come from a human donor with non-small cell lung cancer who had stable disease on radiotherapy plus ipilimumab.

The CDR3 sequence is CASSVGGENSPLHF. CDR3 nucleotide sequence: TGTGCCAGCAGCGTAGGAGGGGAGAATTCACCCCTCCACTTT. V gene TRBV9 combines with J gene TRBJ1-6, with D perhaps matching TRBD1 (5 bases). The V gene lost 0 bases and the J gene lost 7 bases, with 8 bases spanning the gap. In germline, CDR1 is SGDLS, CDR2 YYNGEE. The CDR3 is made up of 14 amino acids. The whole variable domain, remainder taken from reference TRBV9 and TRBJ1-6, is DSGVTQTPKHLITATGQRVTLRCSPRSGDLSVYWYQQSLDQGLQFLIQYYNGEERAKGNILERFSAQQFPDLHSELNLSSLELGDSALYFCASSVGGENSPLHFGNGTRLTVT.

The rearrangement links TRBV6-6 to TRBJ1-6; 9 nucleotides match TRBD1. Trimming took 7 bases from V and 10 from J; bases not matched to a gene: 14. The CDR3 extends over 16 amino acids. Germline CDR1 reads MNHNY; CDR2 reads SVGAGI (reference sequence). The CDR3 here is CASTTNRDRAGSPLHF. CDR3 DNA sequence: TGTGCCAGCACCACAAATAGGGACAGGGCTGGCTCACCCCTCCACTTT.

This chain's CDR3 is CASSATVGYTF. The CDR3 nucleotides read TGTGCCAGCAGTGCGACAGTTGGCTACACCTTC. The rearrangement uses TRBV6-1 and TRBJ1-2, with D possibly being TRBD1 (5 bases). CDR3 size: 11 residues. From germline, CDR1 is MNHNS and CDR2 SASEGT. The V end lost 4 bases, the J end lost 7 bases, and 7 bases lay between the germline ends.

This chain joins TRBV5-1 and TRBJ1-4, with D maybe TRBD1 (5 bases). Germline CDR1 reads SGHRS; CDR2 reads YFSETQ. Trimming stripped 2 bases from V and 5 bases from J, with 10 bases between. This CDR3 has 14 amino acids. Here the CDR3 reads CASSFGSGNEKLFF. The CDR3 DNA follows: TGCGCCAGCAGCTTCGGTTCAGGGAATGAAAAACTGTTTTTT.

The V gene is TRBV6-5, the J gene TRBJ1-3; 9 nucleotides agree with TRBD1. V shed 9 bases, J shed 4 bases, and the junction held 10 bases outside the gene matches. The length of the CDR3 is 15 residues. From germline, CDR1 is MNHEY and CDR2 SVGAGI. CDR3 sequence (DNA): TGTGCCAGTACTCCCCACGGGACAGGGGGAAACACCATATATTTT. This encodes CASTPHGTGGNTIYF.

J is TRBJ1-5 and V is TRBV19, with D possibly being TRBD1 (6 bases). Trimming removed 5 bases from V and 5 bases from J, with 16 bases in between. CDR1 LNHDA and CDR2 SQIVND come from the germline V gene (reference sequence). The CDR3 is 15 amino acids. Written as DNA, the CDR3 is TGTGCCAGTAGTCCCCGAAGGCAGGGGCATCAGCCCCAGCATTTT. Its protein product is CASSPRRQGHQPQHF.

The chain employs TRBV7-2 and TRBJ1-1, with 8 bases that match TRBD1. The V segment lost 6 bases and the J segment 6 bases; nucleotides outside the gene matches: 6. Germline V CDR1 and CDR2: SGHTA, FQGNSA. CDR3 length: 13 amino acids. CDR3 region: CASRQTGGSEAFF. DNA of the CDR3: TGTGCCAGCAGACAAACAGGGGGGTCTGAAGCTTTCTTT.

J is TRBJ1-1 and V is TRBV28; D not resolved. Trimming took 3 bases from V and 6 from J, leaving 11 bases between them. The CDR3 is 13 residues long. The V gene's germline CDR1 is MDHEN and CDR2 SYDVKM. The CDR3 coding sequence is TGTGCCAGCAGTTTGAAGGTTGTTGCTGAAGCTTTCTTT. It is translated as CASSLKVVAEAFF.

DNA of the CDR3: TGTGCCAGCTCACCTAGGGCAGGGGACACTTACAATGAGCAGTTCTTC. Encoded protein: CASSPRAGDTYNEQFF. The chain links TRBV18 to TRBJ2-1; TRBD1 is a possible D gene (6 bases). The germline V gene has CDR1 KGHSH and CDR2 LQKENI. V lost 3 bases, J lost 4 bases, and 16 bases lay in between. This CDR3 spans 16 amino acids.

The chain has TRBV10-3 and TRBJ1-2; the D is unclear. V was trimmed by 7 bases and J by 5 bases, leaving 17 bases between them. The CDR3 is 14 residues long. Germline CDR1 is ENHRY and CDR2 is SYGVKD. The CDR3 region is CAINDHQGTYGYTF. CDR3 nucleotide sequence: TGTGCCATCAACGACCATCAAGGAACGTATGGCTACACCTTC.

The chain links TRBV6-5 to TRBJ1-2; D gene ambiguous. CDR1 and CDR2 from the germline V gene are MNHEY and SVGAGI. V gave up 3 bases and J gave up 3 bases, with 5 bases separating them. This CDR3 has 12 amino acids. CDR3 nucleotides: TGTGCCAGCAGTTATATGGACTATGGCTACACCTTC. It is translated as CASSYMDYGYTF.

As regards this clone: A junction boundary mismatches the germline segment, possibly from a read error. This sequence joins TRBV27 and TRBJ1-1; D is unclear. CDR1 and CDR2 from the germline V gene are MNHEY and SMNVEV (reference sequence). The CDR3 sequence is 12 residues long. The CDR3 nucleotides read TGTGCCAGCAGTTTTCGTAACAGTGAAGCTTTCTTT. This gives the protein CASSFRNSEAFF.

The rearrangement joins TRBV11-2 to TRBJ2-2, with D hard to call. This CDR3 spans 11 amino acids. V shed 3 bases and J shed 9 bases, with 5 bases lying between them. CDR1 is SGHAT, CDR2 FQNNGV, per germline. CDR3 in amino acids: CASSLVRELFF. As DNA, the CDR3 is TGTGCCAGCAGCTTGGTTAGGGAGCTGTTTTTT.

This clone was recorded a few times. The chain employs TRBV18 and TRBJ2-7; D gene ambiguous. This CDR3 contains 12 residues. The germline gives CDR1 KGHSH, CDR2 LQKENI. Between the trimmed V and J ends, which lost 3 bases and 2 bases, there was a span of 5 bases. The CDR3 region is CASSPGTYEQYF. For the CDR3, the DNA is TGTGCCAGCTCACCCGGCACCTACGAGCAGTACTTC.

This chain joins TRBV18 and TRBJ1-5; unclear D gene. The germline gives CDR1 KGHSH, CDR2 LQKENI. The V gene lost 4 bases and the J gene lost 1 base, with 11 bases spanning the gap. This CDR3 has 15 residues. Here the CDR3 reads CASSLATGSNQPQHF. The DNA for the CDR3 is TGTGCCAGCTCACTAGCGACGGGGAGCAATCAGCCCCAGCATTTT.

A single count supports this clone. The chain is built from TRBV4-3 and TRBJ2-5, with D possibly being TRBD2 (6 bases). V was shortened by 0 bases and J by 9 bases, with 11 bases between the two germline ends. This CDR3 is 13 amino acids long. Germline assignment: CDR1 LGHNA and CDR2 YSLEER. CDR3 bases: TGCGCCAGCAGCCAAGATAGGAGGGAGGCCCAGTACTTC. Its protein product is CASSQDRREAQYF.

The J gene is TRBJ1-4, the V gene TRBV5-4; D might be TRBD1 (6 bases). Trimming pared 3 bases from V and 5 bases from J, leaving 14 bases between. The CDR3 is 15 amino acids. CDR1 and CDR2 (germline): SGHNT, YYREEE (reference sequence). CDR3 sequence reads: CASSSTGRGNEKLFF. In DNA, the CDR3 is TGTGCCAGCAGCTCGACAGGAAGGGGGAATGAAAAACTGTTTTTT.

CDR3 sequence reads: CASSLNPGGQPYGYTF. Here the CDR3 DNA reads TGTGCCAGTAGTCTCAACCCGGGGGGACAGCCCTATGGCTACACCTTC. The chain uses TRBV19 and TRBJ1-2; 7 bases line up with TRBD1. The germline CDR1 and CDR2 sequences are LNHDA and SQIVND (reference sequence). V was clipped by 5 bases and J by 4 bases; unmatched bases: 13. The CDR3 spans 16 residues.

This clone has only a few counts. The V call is TRBV19, the J call TRBJ2-7, with a possible D match to TRBD2 (7 bases). CDR3 length: 13 amino acids. V lost 6 bases to trimming and J lost 0 bases, with 9 bases between them. In germline, CDR1 is LNHDA, CDR2 SQIVND (reference sequence). In DNA, the CDR3 is TGTGCCAGTAGCCGGGGGGCCTCCTACGAGCAGTACTTC. This codes for CASSRGASYEQYF.

The gene calls are TRBV7-2 and TRBJ1-2; D unresolved. CDR3 length: 13 amino acids. Germline-derived CDR1 and CDR2 are SGHTA and FQGNSA. Trimming pared 1 base from V and 4 bases from J, leaving 7 bases between. CDR3 sequence reads: CASSLGRSYGYTF. The CDR3 nucleotides are TGTGCCAGCAGCTTAGGACGGTCCTATGGCTACACCTTC.

V and J are TRBV18 and TRBJ2-7; TRBD1 matches 11 bases. This CDR3 is 15 amino acids long. The V and J ends lost 0 bases and 2 bases, in that order; junction bases with no gene match: 0. The germline CDR1 and CDR2 sequences are KGHSH and LQKENI. CDR3 sequence (DNA): TGTGCCAGCTCACCACCGGGACAGGGGGCCTACGAGCAGTACTTC. Residues: CASSPPGQGAYEQYF. The whole variable domain, filled in from reference TRBV18 and TRBJ2-7, reads NAGVMQNPRHLVRRRGQEARLRCSPMKGHSHVYWYRQLPEEGLKFMVYLQKENIIDESGMPKERFSAEFPKEGPSILRIQQVVRGDSAAYFCASSPPGQGAYEQYFGPGTRLTVT.

This clone was picked up one time. The chain carries TRBV7-9 and TRBJ1-2, with 9 bases aligning to TRBD1. This CDR3 is 14 amino acids long. Losses at the gene ends were 5 bases for V and 4 bases for J; bases not matched to a gene: 5. The germline CDR1 and CDR2 sequences are SEHNR and FQNEAQ (reference sequence). CDR3 sequence reads: CASSPPGQGYGYTF. CDR3 bases: TGTGCCAGCAGCCCACCGGGACAGGGCTATGGCTACACCTTC.